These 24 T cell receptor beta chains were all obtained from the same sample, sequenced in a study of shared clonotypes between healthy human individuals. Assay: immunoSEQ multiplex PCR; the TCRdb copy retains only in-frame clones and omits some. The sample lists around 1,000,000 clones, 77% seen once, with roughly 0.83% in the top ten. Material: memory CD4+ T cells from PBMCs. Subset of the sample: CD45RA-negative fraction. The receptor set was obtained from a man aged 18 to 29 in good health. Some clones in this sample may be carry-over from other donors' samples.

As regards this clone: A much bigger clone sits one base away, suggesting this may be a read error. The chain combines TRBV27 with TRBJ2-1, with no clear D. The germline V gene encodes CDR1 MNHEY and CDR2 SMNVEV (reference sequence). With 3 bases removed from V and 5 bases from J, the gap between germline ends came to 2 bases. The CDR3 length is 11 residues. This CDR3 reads CASSLNNEQFF. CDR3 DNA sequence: TGTGCCAGCAGTTTGAACAATGAGCAGTTCTTC.

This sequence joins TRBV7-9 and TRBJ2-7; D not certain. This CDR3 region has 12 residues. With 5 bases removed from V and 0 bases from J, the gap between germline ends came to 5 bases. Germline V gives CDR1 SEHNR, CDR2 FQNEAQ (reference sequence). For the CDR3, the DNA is TGTGCCAGCAGCCCTTTCTCCTACGAGCAGTACTTC. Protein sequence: CASSPFSYEQYF.

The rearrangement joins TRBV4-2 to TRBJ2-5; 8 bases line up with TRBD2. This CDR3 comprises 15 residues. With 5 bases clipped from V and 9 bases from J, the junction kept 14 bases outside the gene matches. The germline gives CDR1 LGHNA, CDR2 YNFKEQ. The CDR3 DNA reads TGTGCCAGCAGCTTGGGACTAGAGGTGGGAAGGGCCCAGTACTTC. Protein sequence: CASSLGLEVGRAQYF.

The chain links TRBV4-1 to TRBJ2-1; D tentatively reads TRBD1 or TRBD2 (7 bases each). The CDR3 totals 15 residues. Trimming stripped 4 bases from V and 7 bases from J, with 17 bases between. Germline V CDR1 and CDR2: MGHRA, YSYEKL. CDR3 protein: CASSRGGTGANEQFF. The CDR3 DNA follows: TGCGCCAGCAGCCGGGGGGGAACAGGGGCAAATGAGCAGTTCTTC.

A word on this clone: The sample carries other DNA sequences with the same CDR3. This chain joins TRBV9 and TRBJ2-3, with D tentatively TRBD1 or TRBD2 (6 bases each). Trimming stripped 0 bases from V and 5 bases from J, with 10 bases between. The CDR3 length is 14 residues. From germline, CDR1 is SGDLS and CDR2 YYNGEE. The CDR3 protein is CASSVGGAVDTQYF. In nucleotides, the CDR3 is TGTGCCAGCAGCGTAGGGGGGGCTGTAGATACGCAGTATTTT.

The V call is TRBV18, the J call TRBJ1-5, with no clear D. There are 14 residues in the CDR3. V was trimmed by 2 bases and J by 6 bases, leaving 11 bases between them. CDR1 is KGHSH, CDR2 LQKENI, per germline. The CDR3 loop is CASSPNLMGQPQHF. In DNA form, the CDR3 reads TGTGCCAGCTCACCAAACTTAATGGGTCAGCCCCAGCATTTT.

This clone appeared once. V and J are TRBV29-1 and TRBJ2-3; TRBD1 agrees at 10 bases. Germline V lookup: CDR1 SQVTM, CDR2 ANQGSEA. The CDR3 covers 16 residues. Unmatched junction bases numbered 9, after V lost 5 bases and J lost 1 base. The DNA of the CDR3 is TGCAGCGTTTCGACCGGGACAGGGGCCGGCACAGATACGCAGTATTTT. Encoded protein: CSVSTGTGAGTDTQYF.

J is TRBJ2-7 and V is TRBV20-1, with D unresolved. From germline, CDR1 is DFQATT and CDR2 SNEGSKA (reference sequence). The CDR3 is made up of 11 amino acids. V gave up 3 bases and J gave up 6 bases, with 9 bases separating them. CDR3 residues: CSASPPLEQYF. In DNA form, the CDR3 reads TGCAGTGCTAGCCCCCCCCTCGAGCAGTACTTC.

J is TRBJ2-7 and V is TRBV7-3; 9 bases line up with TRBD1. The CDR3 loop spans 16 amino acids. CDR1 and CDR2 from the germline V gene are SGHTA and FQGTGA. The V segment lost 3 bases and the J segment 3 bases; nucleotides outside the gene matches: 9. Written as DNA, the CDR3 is TGTGCCAGCAGCTTCAAGAGCGGGACAGGGATCTACGAGCAGTACTTC. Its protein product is CASSFKSGTGIYEQYF.

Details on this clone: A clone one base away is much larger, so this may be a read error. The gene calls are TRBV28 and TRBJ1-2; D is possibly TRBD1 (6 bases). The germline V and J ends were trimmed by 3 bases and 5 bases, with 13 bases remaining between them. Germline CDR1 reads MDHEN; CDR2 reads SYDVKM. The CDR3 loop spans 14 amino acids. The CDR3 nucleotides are TGTGCCAGCAGTTTGGGGGGCGCCTCGTATGGCTACACCTTC. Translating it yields CASSLGGASYGYTF.

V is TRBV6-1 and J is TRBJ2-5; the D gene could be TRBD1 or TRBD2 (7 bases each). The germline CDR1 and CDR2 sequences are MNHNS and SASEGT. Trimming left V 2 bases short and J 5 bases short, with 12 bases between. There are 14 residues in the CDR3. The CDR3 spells CASSERQGGETQYF. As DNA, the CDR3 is TGTGCCAGCAGTGAACGGCAGGGGGGGGAGACCCAGTACTTC.

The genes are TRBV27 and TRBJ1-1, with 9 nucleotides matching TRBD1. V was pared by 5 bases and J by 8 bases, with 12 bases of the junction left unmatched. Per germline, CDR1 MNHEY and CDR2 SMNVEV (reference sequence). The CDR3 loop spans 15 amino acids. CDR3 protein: CASSPNLGQGREAFF. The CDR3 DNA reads TGTGCCAGCAGTCCAAACTTAGGACAGGGGAGGGAAGCTTTCTTT.

DNA for the CDR3: TGTGCCAGCACCCTAAGCAGGGACTTCTATGGCTACACCTTC. Translating gives CASTLSRDFYGYTF. This sequence joins TRBV2 and TRBJ1-2; D perhaps matches TRBD1 (5 bases). Germline lookup yields CDR1 SNHLY and CDR2 FYNNEI. The CDR3 length is 14 residues. The V end lost 7 bases, the J end lost 4 bases, and 16 bases lay between the germline ends.

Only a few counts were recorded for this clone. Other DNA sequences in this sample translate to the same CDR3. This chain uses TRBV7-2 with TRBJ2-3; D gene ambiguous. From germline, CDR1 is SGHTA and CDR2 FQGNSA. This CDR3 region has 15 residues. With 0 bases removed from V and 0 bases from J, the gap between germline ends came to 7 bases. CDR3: CASSLAPGSTDTQYF. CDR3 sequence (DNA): TGTGCCAGCAGCTTAGCACCGGGCAGCACAGATACGCAGTATTTT.

The CDR3 nucleotides read TGTGCCAGCAGCCTGGCCGTAGGCACAGATACGCAGTATTTT. This gives the protein CASSLAVGTDTQYF. The V and J genes are TRBV5-5 and TRBJ2-3, with no clear D. V was shortened by 4 bases and J by 1 base, with 10 bases between the two germline ends. The length of the CDR3 is 14 residues. The V gene's germline CDR1 is SGHKS and CDR2 YYEKEE (reference sequence).

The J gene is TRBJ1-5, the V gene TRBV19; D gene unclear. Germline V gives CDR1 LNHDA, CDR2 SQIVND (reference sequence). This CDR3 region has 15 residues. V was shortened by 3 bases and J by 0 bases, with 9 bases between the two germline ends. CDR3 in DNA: TGTGCCAGTAGTATCATATGGAATAGCAATCAGCCCCAGCATTTT. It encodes CASSIIWNSNQPQHF.

CDR3 in amino acids: CASSLGPTGGIYEQYF. CDR3 in DNA: TGTGCCAGCAGCTTAGGACCGACAGGGGGCATCTACGAGCAGTACTTC. The chain combines TRBV7-2 with TRBJ2-7, with 10 bases identical to TRBD1. V dropped 1 base and J dropped 3; count of bases not matched to a gene: 6. CDR1 is SGHTA and CDR2 is FQGNSA in the germline V gene. The CDR3 has 16 residues. Full variable domain (outside the CDR3, taken from reference TRBV7-2 and TRBJ2-7): GAGVSQSPSNKVTEKGKDVELRCDPISGHTALYWYRQSLGQGLEFLIYFQGNSAPDKSGLPSDRFSAERTGGSVSTLTIQRTQQEDSAVYLCASSLGPTGGIYEQYFGPGTRLTVT.

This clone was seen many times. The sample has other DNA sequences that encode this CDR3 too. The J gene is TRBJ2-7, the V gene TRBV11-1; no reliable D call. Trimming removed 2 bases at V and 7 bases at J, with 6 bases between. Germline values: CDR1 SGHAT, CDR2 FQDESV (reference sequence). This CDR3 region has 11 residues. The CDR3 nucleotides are TGTGCCAGCAGCTTATTGGGAGAGCAGTACTTC. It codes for CASSLLGEQYF.

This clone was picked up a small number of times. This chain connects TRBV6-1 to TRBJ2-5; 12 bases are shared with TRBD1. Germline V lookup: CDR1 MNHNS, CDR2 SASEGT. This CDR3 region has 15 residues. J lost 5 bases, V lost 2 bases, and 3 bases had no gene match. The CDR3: CASSEPGQGAETQYF. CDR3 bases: TGTGCCAGCAGTGAACCGGGACAGGGGGCTGAGACCCAGTACTTC.

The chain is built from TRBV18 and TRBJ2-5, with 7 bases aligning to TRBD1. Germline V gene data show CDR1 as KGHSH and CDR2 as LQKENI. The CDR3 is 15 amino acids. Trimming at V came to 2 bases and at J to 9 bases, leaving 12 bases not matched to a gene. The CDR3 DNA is TGTGCCAGCTCACCAACAGGGGACCTAGCCTCGGCCCAGTACTTC. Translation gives CASSPTGDLASAQYF. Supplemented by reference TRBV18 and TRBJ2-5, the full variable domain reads NAGVMQNPRHLVRRRGQEARLRCSPMKGHSHVYWYRQLPEEGLKFMVYLQKENIIDESGMPKERFSAEFPKEGPSILRIQQVVRGDSAAYFCASSPTGDLASAQYFGPGTRLLVL.

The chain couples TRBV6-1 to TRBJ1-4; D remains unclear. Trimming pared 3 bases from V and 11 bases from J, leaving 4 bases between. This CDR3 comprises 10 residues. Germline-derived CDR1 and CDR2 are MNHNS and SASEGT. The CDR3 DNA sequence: TGTGCCAGCAGTGATATCAAACTGTTTTTT. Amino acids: CASSDIKLFF.

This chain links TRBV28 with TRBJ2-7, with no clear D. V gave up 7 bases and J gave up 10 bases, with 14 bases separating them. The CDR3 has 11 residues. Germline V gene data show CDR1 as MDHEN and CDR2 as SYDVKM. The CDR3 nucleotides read TGTGCCAGCAACCTAGGCAGAGGACAGTACTTC. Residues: CASNLGRGQYF.

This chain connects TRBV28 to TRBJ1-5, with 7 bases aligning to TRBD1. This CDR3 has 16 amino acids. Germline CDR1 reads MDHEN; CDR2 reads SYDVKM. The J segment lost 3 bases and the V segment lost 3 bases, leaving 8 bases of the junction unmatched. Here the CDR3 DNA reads TGTGCCAGCAGTTTGTTACAGGGGTTGATCAATCAGCCCCAGCATTTT. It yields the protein CASSLLQGLINQPQHF.

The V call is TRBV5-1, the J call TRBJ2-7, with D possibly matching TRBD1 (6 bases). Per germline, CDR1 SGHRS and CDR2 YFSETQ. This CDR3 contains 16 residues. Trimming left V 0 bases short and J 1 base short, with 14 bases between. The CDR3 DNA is TGCGCCAGCAGCTTGGCCCTAACAGGACAGTCCTACGAGCAGTACTTC. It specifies CASSLALTGQSYEQYF.